The present TCR beta chain was sequenced within a study of blood T cells in healthy people across ages. Combining a sample-barcoded 5' primer with a J-beta primer mix, a second PCR ran for 7 to 11 cycles. TCRdb reprocessed the 5' RACE reads via MiXCR and lists one record per CDR3 protein. The sample yields about a million distinct CDR3 sequences, just over 50% seen once. To note about this clonotype: Its antigen is unidentified.

Study conclusions and caveats: A greater number of naive CD4+ cells and higher diversity distinguished long-lived donors from aged donors.

Healthy Caucasians from Russia aged 6 to 90 served as donors. Extracted total RNA amounted to at least 5.5 micrograms for each sample. The clonotype comes from an older woman in good health. The sample consisted of blood.

CDR3: CASTLGEGDRQETQYF. CDR3 nucleotide sequence: TGTGCCAGCACTCTAGGGGAGGGGGACAGGCAAGAGACCCAGTACTTC. This chain joins TRBV28 and TRBJ2-5, with D maybe TRBD1 (8 bases). Trimming pared 7 bases from V and 2 bases from J, leaving 20 bases between. Germline lookup yields CDR1 MDHEN and CDR2 SYDVKM. This CDR3 has 16 amino acids.